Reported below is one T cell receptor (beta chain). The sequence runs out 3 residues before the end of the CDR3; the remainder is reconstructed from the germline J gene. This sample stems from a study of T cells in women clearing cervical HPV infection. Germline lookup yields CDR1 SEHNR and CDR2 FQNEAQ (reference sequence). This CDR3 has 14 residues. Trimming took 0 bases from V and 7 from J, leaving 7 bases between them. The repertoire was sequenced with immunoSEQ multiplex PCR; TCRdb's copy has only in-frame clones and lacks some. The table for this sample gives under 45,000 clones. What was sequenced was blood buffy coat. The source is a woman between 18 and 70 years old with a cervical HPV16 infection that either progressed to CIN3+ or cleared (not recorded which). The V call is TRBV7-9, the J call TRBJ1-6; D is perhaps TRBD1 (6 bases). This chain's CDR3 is CASSLAGQNSPLHF. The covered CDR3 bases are TGTGCCAGCAGCTTAGCGGGACAAAATTCACCC.